The clone carrying this T cell receptor (beta chain) was seen ten or more times. Its antigen is unidentified. The source of the sample is a study of tumor-infiltrating lymphocytes in primary liver carcinoma. General study points: Tumor region pairs overlapped more than did tumor-adjacent and tumor-blood pairs.

Germline V gene lookup returns CDR1 SQVTM and CDR2 ANQGSEA. The CDR3 has 12 residues. The germline V and J ends were trimmed by 8 bases and 4 bases, with 13 bases remaining between them. TCR beta cDNA came from about 450 ng total RNA, primed with a constant-region primer. Three rounds of nested multiplex PCR with slightly modified ARM-PCR produced TCR beta libraries. The first two PCR rounds used TRBV1-TRBV30 forward primers with a C-beta reverse primer, roughly 10 cycles each. MiXCR, applied by TCRdb to the multiplex PCR reads, yields one record per CDR3 protein. Of fewer than 400,000 distinct CDR3 sequences in the sample, roughly three fifths were seen once. The blood RNA (from unsorted whole blood) was obtained, and germline DNA was also extracted. Chronic HBV infection was present in the patients, who were treatment-naive.

The chain has TRBV29-1 and TRBJ2-3, with D perhaps matching TRBD2 (6 bases). This receptor was identified in a woman aged 25-40 years with primary liver carcinoma and hepatitis B virus infection. The sample taken for sequencing was peripheral blood. The CDR3 is CSMTSVADTQYF. CDR3 coding DNA: TGCAGCATGACTAGTGTGGCAGATACGCAGTATTTT.